This TCR beta chain appears in the sequencing data of a study of blood T cell repertoires in COVID-19 (dated by TCRdb to 2019 to 2021). In the study overall: Collaborator samples came from the United States, Italy and Spain and covered acute and convalescent phases of COVID-19. The material from the prospective study consisted of cDNA or gDNA derived from T cells, B-cell-depleted T cells, or PBMCs. The dataset comprised deeply sampled blood TCRbeta repertoires from subjects exposed to, actively infected with, or recovered from COVID-19. The repertoires were released in a freely available public database meant as a resource for research on the immune response to SARS-CoV-2. Samples came from the ongoing ImmuneRACE study (first 160 participants) plus 1,254 subjects from 6 global collaborators. A de-identified subject ID, COVID-19 status, age in years and sex were almost always included in the sample metadata. Where available, HLA class I and class II types were obtained from metadata supplied by the sample provider rather than from assay-based typing.

Study-wide conclusions, independent of this receptor: How much clinical and demographic metadata was included differed by source and by participant, and the metadata was provided uncurated.

There are many counts of this clone. What this receptor recognizes is not known. Nothing much larger sits one base from this clone, and base qualities are not available. The immunoSEQ Assay, a bias-controlled multiplex PCR, was used to amplify TCRbeta CDR3 regions from genomic DNA. The authors processed their data as follows. The number of nucleated cells in each sample was estimated from the amplification of reference gene primers within the assay. To quantify the absolute abundance of each unique TCRbeta CDR3 rearrangement, sequence reads were collapsed and filtered. For each sample, productive Simpson clonality was calculated as the square root of Simpson's diversity index over productive rearrangements. This is the immuneACCESS table as TCRdb keeps it, with only in-frame sequences that have V and J called. A part of the clones is gone; compared with another copy, unresolved V genes explain less than half, and the rest is unexplained. That table gives V, J and clone size, and the DNA gave D and trimming. Recorded for this sample are 100,000 to 150,000 clones; 70% to 80% of them occurred a single time. The ten largest account for 30% to 45% of the sample.

Each collaborating institution followed its own protocols to collect whole blood in K2EDTA tubes. For TCRbeta analysis, collaborators shipped samples in one of three forms: frozen whole blood, isolated PBMCs, or DNA extracted from either of those sample types. This TCR came from a man aged 35 to 55 with active or convalescent COVID-19. What was sequenced was peripheral blood.

The nucleotides are TGCAGCGTTGAAATTAAGAGGGCAGGTGAAAAGGACTCTGGGGCCAACGTCCTGACTTTC. Its product reads: CSVEIKRAGEKDSGANVLTF. Recombination joined TRBV29-1 with TRBJ2-6, with a tentative D gene TRBD2 over 5 matching bases. V lost 2 bases and J lost 0 bases; the stretch between them is 23 bases long. From its cysteine to its phenylalanine, the CDR3 spans 20 amino acids. The DNA shown is the 60-base CDR3, in frame from base 1. From a lookup of the germline V gene, CDR1 and CDR2 are SQVTM and ANQGSEA.